These 28 T cell receptor beta chains came from one sample sequenced in a study of tumor-infiltrating lymphocytes in primary liver carcinoma (TCRdb year 2017). Total RNA and DNA were co-extracted without cell sorting from around 20-30 mg of bulk tissue using the AllPrep DNA/RNA mini kit. The sample was run on an Illumina HiSeq 2500. Using a constant-region primer and ProtoScript II reverse transcriptase, TCRbeta-specific cDNA was reverse-transcribed from around 500 ng total RNA. Construction of the TCRbeta libraries relied on three nested rounds of multiplex PCR, following a slightly modified ARM-PCR procedure. Multiplex TRBV1-TRBV30 forward primers and a Cbeta reverse primer were used in the first two PCR rounds, each of which was run for roughly 9 cycles. TCRdb trimmed public reads at Q25 via fastp, called clones via MiXCR and kept in-frame beta chains. Identical CDR3 protein sequences are pooled into one entry, listed with their most common genes and DNA. Present in this sample are 95,000 to 150,000 distinct CDR3 sequences, 50% to 80% of which were seen just once. In total, the top ten clones hold approximately 8.9% of the sample.

The sequenced material came from liver tumor tissue from sampling region 3. According to the study, the label for this sample's cell subset or site signals: tumor region T3, left-lateral pole. The receptors here all came from a woman aged 55-70 years with primary liver carcinoma and hepatitis B virus infection.

Remarks on this clonotype: Given a much more abundant clone one base away, this may be a read error. This chain connects TRBV5-1 to TRBJ1-5, with no clear D. Trimming took 0 bases from V and 0 from J, leaving 10 bases between them. In germline, CDR1 is SGHRS, CDR2 YFSETQ. This CDR3 has 16 residues. The CDR3 DNA sequence: TGCGCCAGCAGCTTGGAAGGACCTTATAGCAATCAGCCCCAGCATTTT. Protein sequence: CASSLEGPYSNQPQHF.

There are a few counts of this clonotype. This chain uses TRBV7-3 with TRBJ2-3; tentative D call: TRBD2 (6 bases). The germline V gene encodes CDR1 SGHTA and CDR2 FQGTGA. The CDR3 totals 15 residues. The germline V and J ends were trimmed by 2 bases and 5 bases, with 14 bases remaining between them. The CDR3 is CASSLGVGGGDTQYF. In nucleotides, the CDR3 is TGTGCCAGCAGCTTAGGGGTTGGGGGAGGAGATACGCAGTATTTT.

Comment on this clonotype: Relative to the germline gene, one junction end is altered; a read error may explain this. This rearrangement joins TRBV12-3 or TRBV12-4 to TRBJ2-7; D ambiguous. This CDR3 is 11 amino acids long. The CDR3 nucleotides read TGTGCCAGCACCCTAGGTACCGAGCGGTACTTC. Translated, it gives CASTLGTERYF.

The chain carries TRBV11-2 and TRBJ2-3, with D perhaps TRBD2 (5 bases). The CDR3 is 11 amino acids. Trimming left V 11 bases short and J 4 bases short, with 10 bases between. Germline lookup yields CDR1 SGHAT and CDR2 FQNNGV. The CDR3 DNA reads as TGTGCCCTCGGGGAACCAGATACGCAGTATTTT. Its protein product is CALGEPDTQYF.

This clonotype is categorized as medium-sized. The rearrangement joins TRBV11-2 to TRBJ1-3; the D is unclear. Germline V gene lookup returns CDR1 SGHAT and CDR2 FQNNGV. The CDR3 runs to 14 residues. V lost 4 bases, J lost 3 bases, and 10 bases lay in between. CDR3 in DNA: TGTGCCAGCAGCTCAGGCCGGGGTGGAAACACCATATATTTT. Translating it yields CASSSGRGGNTIYF.

A remark on this clonotype: This clone may be a read error of a much larger clone one base away. CDR3 bases: TGTACCAGCAGCTTTAAGGGAGGAGGGGCGTACGAGCAGTACTTC. Its protein is CTSSFKGGGAYEQYF. The J gene is TRBJ2-7, the V gene TRBV5-6, with a possible D match to TRBD2 (6 bases). The CDR3 runs to 15 residues. Germline lookup yields CDR1 SGHDT and CDR2 YYEEEE. Full variable domain (outside the CDR3, taken from reference TRBV5-6 and TRBJ2-7): DAGVTQSPTHLIKTRGQQVTLRCSPKSGHDTVSWYQQALGQGPQFIFQYYEEEERQRGNFPDRFSGHQFPNYSSELNVNALLLGDSALYLCTSSFKGGGAYEQYFGPGTRLTVT.

The chain is built from TRBV11-2 and TRBJ2-5; 7 positions match TRBD2. This CDR3 spans 16 amino acids. Germline V gene data show CDR1 as SGHAT and CDR2 as FQNNGV. CDR3 bases: TGTGTCAACAGCTTAGGACCGGCTAGCGGACAAGAGACCCAGTACTTC. Protein: CVNSLGPASGQETQYF.

The chain is built from TRBV7-9 and TRBJ2-7; D remains ambiguous. The V end lost 5 bases, the J end lost 7 bases, and 18 bases lay between the germline ends. The CDR3 runs 14 residues. Germline-derived CDR1 and CDR2 are SEHNR and FQNEAQ (reference sequence). The CDR3: CASSPRTAPREQYF. In DNA, the CDR3 is TGTGCCAGCAGCCCGCGGACCGCCCCTCGAGAGCAGTACTTC.

About this clonotype: A much larger clone differs from this one at a single base, so this may be a read error. Since the CDR3 does not end with the conserved phenylalanine or tryptophan, this likely comes from a read error. The chain recombines TRBV28 with TRBJ2-1, with 8 bases lining up with TRBD2. The CDR3 sequence is 16 residues long. Trimming took 4 bases from V and 6 from J; bases not matched to a gene: 11. The germline gives CDR1 MDHEN, CDR2 SYDVKM. The CDR3: CASSSTSGLVGNEQFL. The DNA for the CDR3 is TGTGCCAGCAGTTCGACTTCGGGACTAGTGGGCAATGAGCAGTTCCTC.

The table lists this clonotype with a count of one. This may be a read error, as it is one base from a much larger clone. This rearrangement joins TRBV12-5 to TRBJ2-2; D is uncertain. V lost 5 bases and J lost 10, with 5 bases in between. Germline CDR1 and CDR2: LGHNT and FRNRAP. The CDR3 contains 10 residues. The chain's CDR3 is CASGGEELFF. The CDR3 DNA is TGTGCTAGTGGTGGCGAGGAGCTGTTTTTT. The complete variable domain, with remaining parts taken from reference TRBV12-5 and TRBJ2-2, reads DARVTQTPRHKVTEMGQEVTMRCQPILGHNTVFWYRQTMMQGLELLAYFRNRAPLDDSGMPKDRFSAEMPDATLATLKIQPSEPRDSAVYFCASGGEELFFGEGSRLTVL.

This clonotype was counted ten times or more. The rearrangement uses TRBV12-3 or TRBV12-4 and TRBJ2-1; possible D gene TRBD2, 5 bases. V lost 4 bases to trimming and J lost 7 bases, with 14 bases between them. This CDR3 spans 14 amino acids. The CDR3 bases are TGTGCCAGCAGTTCTCAACAACTAGGGAATGAGCAGTTCTTC. Its protein product is CASSSQQLGNEQFF.

This clonotype was observed a handful of times. Possible read error: a much larger clone is one base away. The chain carries TRBV12-3 or TRBV12-4 and TRBJ1-6; 10 bases are a match to TRBD1. This CDR3 is built from 14 residues. The CDR3 bases are TGTGCCAACAGTTACGACAGGGGGCTGGCACCCCTCCACTTT. Encoded protein: CANSYDRGLAPLHF.

Concerning this clonotype: The CDR3 ends on some other residue instead of the conserved phenylalanine or tryptophan, so this is likely a read error. V gene TRBV11-2 combines with J gene TRBJ2-1; tentative D call: TRBD1 (5 bases). The CDR3 runs to 15 residues. Trimming pared 2 bases from V and 2 bases from J, leaving 10 bases between. Looked up from germline, CDR1 is SGHAT and CDR2 is FQNNGV. As DNA, the CDR3 is TGTGCCAGCAGCTTACTTCAGGGAACCTACAATGAGCAGTTCCTC. It codes for CASSLLQGTYNEQFL.

Of note for this clonotype: Without the conserved terminal phenylalanine or tryptophan, this CDR3 likely stems from a read error. V and J are TRBV14 and TRBJ2-1; TRBD2 agrees at 9 bases. Trimming took 4 bases from V and 4 from J; bases not matched to a gene: 5. Germline assignment: CDR1 SGHDN and CDR2 FVKESK. The CDR3 totals 15 residues. CDR3 coding DNA: TGTGCCAGCAGCCGGGGCGGGAGGGCGTACAATGAGCAGTTCCTC. Amino acids: CASSRGGRAYNEQFL.

About this clonotype itself: A much larger clone differs from this one at a single base, so this may be a read error. This CDR3 fails to terminate in the conserved phenylalanine or tryptophan, so it likely reflects a read error. The chain employs TRBV7-8 and TRBJ2-1; 9 bases match TRBD2. This CDR3 is 15 amino acids long. The germline V gene encodes CDR1 SGHVS and CDR2 FQNEAQ. Trimming took 7 bases from V and 2 from J; bases not matched to a gene: 6. CDR3 in amino acids: CASTRAGGAYNEQFL. The CDR3 DNA is TGTGCCAGCACCAGGGCGGGGGGGGCCTACAATGAGCAGTTCCTC.

This clonotype qualifies as medium-sized. The chain couples TRBV12-3 or TRBV12-4 to TRBJ2-5; TRBD1 matches at 9 bases. Losses at the gene ends were 6 bases for V and 5 bases for J; bases not matched to a gene: 10. The CDR3 is 15 amino acids. Here the CDR3 DNA reads TGTGCCAGCAGGCCCGGGACAGGGCTGAAGGAGACCCAGTACTTC. Translating it yields CASRPGTGLKETQYF.

The DNA for the CDR3 is TGTGCCAGCAGTTTAAGGTTAGGCAGCGAGTTCTTC. This translates into CASSLRLGSEFF. The chain uses TRBV28 and TRBJ2-1; D remains unclear. V lost 2 bases and J lost 14, with 13 bases in between. CDR1 and CDR2 (germline): MDHEN, SYDVKM. The CDR3 contains 12 residues.

A word on this clonotype: One end of the junction fails to match germline, which may point to a read error. This chain uses TRBV11-2 with TRBJ2-7; D is uncertain. The germline V gene encodes CDR1 SGHAT and CDR2 FQNNGV. CDR3 size: 15 residues. The CDR3 DNA sequence: TGTGCCAGCGGCTTAGAATGGTGGCAGGTCCACAAGCAGTACTTC. Encoded protein: CASGLEWWQVHKQYF.

The rearrangement uses TRBV11-1 and TRBJ2-3, with TRBD2 identical over 8 bases. The germline gives CDR1 SGHAT, CDR2 FQDESV (reference sequence). The CDR3 spans 19 residues. This CDR3 is CCSSLRVPTSGRATDTQYF. The CDR3, as DNA: TGTTGCAGCAGCTTAAGGGTCCCTACTAGCGGCAGAGCGACAGATACGCAGTATTTT.

This clonotype was recorded many times. V and J are TRBV12-3 or TRBV12-4 and TRBJ2-5; 9 nucleotides align to TRBD2. The V segment lost 2 bases and the J segment 3 bases; nucleotides outside the gene matches: 7. The CDR3 contains 16 residues. The CDR3 bases are TGTGCCAGCAGTTTAAGGTCTAGCGGGAATAAAGAGACCCAGTACTTC. This codes for CASSLRSSGNKETQYF.

Notes on this clonotype: The junction does not match germline at one end; this may be a read error. The gene calls are TRBV19 and TRBJ1-1; weak D call: TRBD1 (5 bases). CDR3 length: 15 amino acids. Germline lookup yields CDR1 LNHDA and CDR2 SQIVND (reference sequence). The CDR3 is CASSIEQALNSEAFF. CDR3 sequence (DNA): TGTGCCAGTAGTATAGAACAGGCCTTGAACAGTGAAGCTTTCTTT.

Remarks on this clonotype: The CDR3 does not close with the conserved phenylalanine or tryptophan, likely indicating a read error. The gene calls are TRBV11-3 and TRBJ2-7; the match to TRBD1 covers 7 bases. CDR1 is SGHNT and CDR2 is YENEEA in the germline V gene. With V trimmed by 5 bases and J by 1 base, 8 bases remained unmatched. This CDR3 is 15 amino acids long. The DNA of the CDR3 is TGTGCCAGCAGCGTTTGGGACAGCGATTCCTACGAGCAGTACTAC. This encodes CASSVWDSDSYEQYY.

To note about this clonotype: A much larger clone differs by one base, so this may be a read error. V is TRBV12-3 or TRBV12-4 and J is TRBJ2-3, with 9 bases fitting TRBD2. The CDR3 spans 17 residues. CDR3 coding DNA: TGTGCCGGCAGTTTAGAGTTACTAGCGGGCCCCCCGGATACGCAGTATTTT. Translating it yields CAGSLELLAGPPDTQYF.

Details on this clonotype: A read error may be the cause here, since a much bigger clone is one base away. This sequence joins TRBV7-8 and TRBJ2-3, with D perhaps matching TRBD1 or TRBD2 (5 bases each). CDR3 length equals 15 residues. CDR1 and CDR2 from the germline V gene are SGHVS and FQNEAQ. CDR3 protein: CTSSLDSGRTDTQYF. DNA of the CDR3: TGTACCAGCAGCTTAGATTCGGGACGAACAGATACGCAGTATTTT.

This clonotype was counted ten times or more. J is TRBJ2-3 and V is TRBV12-3 or TRBV12-4, with 7 bases matching TRBD2. The CDR3 length is 15 residues. The junction had 11 bases not matched to a gene; V was cut back by 7 bases and J by 4 bases. The CDR3 DNA is TGTGCCAGCAACACTCTAGCGGAGTCCTCAGATACGCAGTATTTT. It codes for CASNTLAESSDTQYF.

The rearrangement links TRBV7-9 to TRBJ1-2, with D maybe TRBD1 (5 bases). Trimming took off 2 bases at V and 8 bases at J, with 18 bases between the two ends. This CDR3 is built from 15 residues. Germline CDR1 reads SEHNR; CDR2 reads FQNEAQ (reference sequence). The CDR3 nucleotides read TGTGCCAGCAGCTTAAATGGGTCAGGGCGTGAAGGCTACACCTTC. It translates to CASSLNGSGREGYTF.

Worth noting for this clonotype: A much larger clone differs from this one at a single base, so this may be a read error. The rearrangement joins TRBV7-9 to TRBJ1-1; D is undetermined. Germline loops: CDR1 SEHNR, CDR2 FQNEAQ (reference sequence). The CDR3 is made up of 14 amino acids. CDR3: CASSGVTVNTEGFF. CDR3 nucleotide sequence: TGTGCCAGCAGCGGGGTAACAGTGAACACTGAAGGTTTCTTT.

This clonotype was picked up many times. The CDR3 DNA follows: TGTGCCAGCAGCTCCCAACCCGTGGGTCAAGAGACCCAGTACTTC. It specifies CASSSQPVGQETQYF. The rearrangement uses TRBV7-9 and TRBJ2-5, with D unclear. The V end was cut by 4 bases, the J end by 2 bases, with 14 bases between. The CDR3 spans 15 residues. Germline assignment: CDR1 SEHNR and CDR2 FQNEAQ (reference sequence).